This entry describes one T cell receptor (beta chain). This may be a read error, as it is one base from a much larger clone. Genomic DNA templated the TCR beta VDJ and CDR3 profiling. TCRdb re-analysed the reads in MiXCR, keeping a single row per CDR3 protein. The data show about 150,000 distinct CDR3 sequences, less than 45% seen once. This entry belongs to a study of CD8+CD57+ T cells in acquired aplastic anemia. Whole-study context: Healthy CD8+ samples averaged about 11 million reads.

The sequence derives from a human donor in good health, serving as a control. Sequencing was carried out using sorted CD4+, CD8+, or CD8+CD57+ T cells (not recorded which) from PBMCs.

This CDR3 reads CASGLEGGTMVTEAFF. The DNA for the CDR3 is TGCGCCAGCGGCCTTGAAGGGGGGACCATGGTCACTGAAGCTTTCTTT. This chain links TRBV5-1 with TRBJ1-1, with D possibly matching TRBD1 (6 bases). The V gene lost 7 bases and the J gene lost 4 bases, with 23 bases spanning the gap. The CDR3 loop spans 16 amino acids. Germline V gives CDR1 SGHRS, CDR2 YFSETQ.